This note documents a single T cell receptor (beta chain) sequence. As yet, its antigen is unknown. Germline V gene sequence: CDR1 SGHNT, CDR2 YYREEE (reference sequence). The CDR3 has 14 residues. Between the trimmed V and J ends, which lost 4 bases and 5 bases, there was a span of 13 bases. This entry belongs to a study of CD8 T cells in ankylosing spondylitis. Via MiXCR, TCRdb re-called the 5' RACE reads, giving one row per CDR3 protein. The table records tens of thousands of distinct CDR3 sequences, under 30% of them present only once. Study-level findings and limits: From matched ankylosing spondylitis synovial fluid, disease-linked clones were reportedly recovered at significantly enriched levels. Existing reports had already noted some motif variants in reactive arthritis synovial fluid and blood.

This sequence was found in a male donor with ankylosing spondylitis or in good health (not recorded which). Input material: blood, either unsorted or a sorted T cell fraction (not recorded which). This chain uses TRBV5-4 with TRBJ1-5; D gene unclear. Here the CDR3 reads CASSLRYLYQPQHF. CDR3 sequence (DNA): TGTGCCAGCAGCCTCAGATATTTATATCAGCCCCAGCATTTT.